These T cell receptor beta chains were read from a single sample in a study of blood T cells in healthy people across ages. TCRdb used MiXCR to reprocess the 5' RACE reads, holding one entry per CDR3 protein. The data contain hundreds of thousands of distinct CDR3 sequences, about 25% of them singletons. This sample also belongs to another study, concerning T cells of mothers and their children.

Material: blood. These receptors were taken from a boy younger than 18 in good health. CDR3s include the opening cysteine and the closing phenylalanine or tryptophan. The order of the fields is CDR3 DNA, CDR3 protein, CDR3 length, J gene, D gene, V gene, clone size. A D gene is named only where the DNA matches it firmly. The size entry is marked missing in some rows and otherwise reads once, few, many or a size class.

DNA: TGTGCCCCCAGGCTCCCGGATCATACGCAGTATTTT; CDR3: CAPRLPDHTQYF; length: 12; J: TRBJ2-3; D: NA; V: TRBV2; size: NA
DNA: TGCAGTGCTAGACTGGGACAGGGGTATGGCTACACCTTC; CDR3: CSARLGQGYGYTF; length: 13; J: TRBJ1-2; D: TRBD1; V: TRBV20-1; size: NA
DNA: TGCGCCAGCAGCCAAGATCTAGCCAGCTACGAGCAGTACTTC; CDR3: CASSQDLASYEQYF; length: 14; J: TRBJ2-7; D: NA; V: TRBV4-3; size: few
DNA: TGTGCCAGCAGTGAAGCCAGCTCTGGGGCCAACGTCCTGACTTTC; CDR3: CASSEASSGANVLTF; length: 15; J: TRBJ2-6; D: NA; V: TRBV2; size: NA
DNA: TGTGCCAGCAGTTCACTAGCGAGACAGGGGACCCAGTACTTC; CDR3: CASSSLARQGTQYF; length: 14; J: TRBJ2-5; D: NA; V: TRBV28; size: few
DNA: TGTGCCAGCAGCTTAGAGAGCGGTCCTACTTACGAGCAGTACTTC; CDR3: CASSLESGPTYEQYF; length: 15; J: TRBJ2-7; D: NA; V: TRBV7-2; size: few
DNA: TGTGCCAGCACGGGACGGTTAGGTATTCAGTACTTC; CDR3: CASTGRLGIQYF; length: 12; J: TRBJ2-4; D: NA; V: TRBV28; size: few
DNA: TGTGCCAGCAGTTGGACGGGAGCTAGAGCCAAAAACATTCAGTACTTC; CDR3: CASSWTGARAKNIQYF; length: 16; J: TRBJ2-4; D: NA; V: TRBV7-2; size: NA
DNA: TGTGCCAGCAGCTTAAGGACACGGGAAAAACTGTTTTTT; CDR3: CASSLRTREKLFF; length: 13; J: TRBJ1-4; D: NA; V: TRBV7-2; size: NA
DNA: TGTGCCTGCAGTTCCTTACCCTCGAAAGCCAAAAACATTCAGTACTTC; CDR3: CACSSLPSKAKNIQYF; length: 16; J: TRBJ2-4; D: NA; V: TRBV12-3/TRBV12-4; size: few
DNA: TGTGCCACCAGTGATGCGACAGGGAGCACAGATACGCAGTATTTT; CDR3: CATSDATGSTDTQYF; length: 15; J: TRBJ2-3; D: TRBD1; V: TRBV24-1; size: NA
DNA: TGCGCCAGCAGCTTAGCGGGAGAACCCGAGCAGTTCTTC; CDR3: CASSLAGEPEQFF; length: 13; J: TRBJ2-1; D: TRBD2; V: TRBV5-1; size: NA
DNA: TGTGCCAGCAGAGGGACAGGGCCCGATACGCAGTATTTT; CDR3: CASRGTGPDTQYF; length: 13; J: TRBJ2-3; D: TRBD1; V: TRBV12-3/TRBV12-4; size: few
DNA: TGTGCCAGCAGTTTCGGCCACGACTATAACTATGGCTACACCTTC; CDR3: CASSFGHDYNYGYTF; length: 15; J: TRBJ1-2; D: NA; V: TRBV12-3/TRBV12-4; size: few
DNA: TGTGCCAGCAGTTTATGGAACCTAGCCCAGGGTACAACTAATGAAAAACTGTTTTTT; CDR3: CASSLWNLAQGTTNEKLFF; length: 19; J: TRBJ1-4; D: NA; V: TRBV28; size: NA
DNA: TGTGCCAGCAGCTTGCCGGACACCGGGGAGCTGTTTTTT; CDR3: CASSLPDTGELFF; length: 13; J: TRBJ2-2; D: NA; V: TRBV5-5; size: NA
DNA: TGCGCCAGCAGCTTGGAGGGCAGGGGCACAGATACGCAGTATTTT; CDR3: CASSLEGRGTDTQYF; length: 15; J: TRBJ2-3; D: NA; V: TRBV5-1; size: NA
DNA: TGCAGCGTTGTGGAGGCGGGAGAATTGTCCAATGAGCAGTTCTTC; CDR3: CSVVEAGELSNEQFF; length: 15; J: TRBJ2-1; D: TRBD2; V: TRBV29-1; size: NA
DNA: TGCAGTGCTAGAAGACTTCCGGGGTTAAACGACGAGCAGTACTTC; CDR3: CSARRLPGLNDEQYF; length: 15; J: TRBJ2-7; D: NA; V: TRBV20-1; size: NA
DNA: TGTGCCAGCAGTTGGGACAGGGAGAGCTCCTACAATGAGCAGTTCTTC; CDR3: CASSWDRESSYNEQFF; length: 16; J: TRBJ2-1; D: TRBD1; V: TRBV28; size: NA
DNA: TGCAGTGCCCCCGGAGACAGGGATTCCTACAATGAGCAGTTCTTC; CDR3: CSAPGDRDSYNEQFF; length: 15; J: TRBJ2-1; D: TRBD1; V: TRBV20-1; size: few
DNA: TGTGCCAGCAGCCCCCGGGACAGGCGGTACGAGCAGTACTTC; CDR3: CASSPRDRRYEQYF; length: 14; J: TRBJ2-7; D: TRBD1; V: TRBV7-9; size: NA
DNA: TGTGCCAGCAGTCGACAGGGGGCCATCTCCTACGAGCAGTACTTC; CDR3: CASSRQGAISYEQYF; length: 15; J: TRBJ2-7; D: TRBD1; V: TRBV28; size: NA
DNA: TGTGCCAGCAGGCTGGATGTAGCGGGCACCATATATTTT; CDR3: CASRLDVAGTIYF; length: 13; J: TRBJ1-3; D: NA; V: TRBV12-3/TRBV12-4; size: few
DNA: TGTGCCAGCAGCTTCTACAGGGACCCTGGCGAAAAACTGTTTTTT; CDR3: CASSFYRDPGEKLFF; length: 15; J: TRBJ1-4; D: NA; V: TRBV7-8; size: NA
DNA: TGTGCCAGCCGGTCCCCACTTGAAAACTATGGCTACACCTTC; CDR3: CASRSPLENYGYTF; length: 14; J: TRBJ1-2; D: NA; V: TRBV5-4; size: few
DNA: TGCGCCAGCAGCCAAGGTCAAGCGGGCCATATCACAGATACGCAGTATTTT; CDR3: CASSQGQAGHITDTQYF; length: 17; J: TRBJ2-3; D: NA; V: TRBV4-1; size: NA
DNA: TGTGCCAGCAGCCAGCCCCCCTATGGCTACACCTTC; CDR3: CASSQPPYGYTF; length: 12; J: TRBJ1-2; D: NA; V: TRBV7-9; size: few
DNA: TGCGCCAGCAGCCAAGATGTGGAGACAAAGGCGGGCTACACCTTC; CDR3: CASSQDVETKAGYTF; length: 15; J: TRBJ1-2; D: NA; V: TRBV4-1; size: NA
DNA: TGTGCCGGGGCAGCCCCGGCGGATCAGCCCCAGCATTTT; CDR3: CAGAAPADQPQHF; length: 13; J: TRBJ1-5; D: NA; V: TRBV2; size: few
DNA: TGCAGCGTTCGGGACAGATTCTACGAGCAGTACTTC; CDR3: CSVRDRFYEQYF; length: 12; J: TRBJ2-7; D: TRBD1; V: TRBV29-1; size: few
DNA: TGTGCCAGCCGCGGGATCTACAATGAGCAGTTCTTC; CDR3: CASRGIYNEQFF; length: 12; J: TRBJ2-1; D: NA; V: TRBV7-9; size: few
DNA: TGTGCCAGCAGTTTCGCAGGGCAAGAGACCCAGTACTTC; CDR3: CASSFAGQETQYF; length: 13; J: TRBJ2-5; D: NA; V: TRBV28; size: many
DNA: TGCGCCAGCAGCTTGGTCAACCAAGAGACCCAGTACTTC; CDR3: CASSLVNQETQYF; length: 13; J: TRBJ2-5; D: NA; V: TRBV5-6; size: many
DNA: TGTGCCACCAGTGATTTGGGCAGCAAAGCTTTCTTT; CDR3: CATSDLGSKAFF; length: 12; J: TRBJ1-1; D: NA; V: TRBV24-1; size: few
DNA: TGCAGCGTTGTGTGGGTAGGGACAGATACGCAGTATTTT; CDR3: CSVVWVGTDTQYF; length: 13; J: TRBJ2-3; D: NA; V: TRBV29-1; size: NA